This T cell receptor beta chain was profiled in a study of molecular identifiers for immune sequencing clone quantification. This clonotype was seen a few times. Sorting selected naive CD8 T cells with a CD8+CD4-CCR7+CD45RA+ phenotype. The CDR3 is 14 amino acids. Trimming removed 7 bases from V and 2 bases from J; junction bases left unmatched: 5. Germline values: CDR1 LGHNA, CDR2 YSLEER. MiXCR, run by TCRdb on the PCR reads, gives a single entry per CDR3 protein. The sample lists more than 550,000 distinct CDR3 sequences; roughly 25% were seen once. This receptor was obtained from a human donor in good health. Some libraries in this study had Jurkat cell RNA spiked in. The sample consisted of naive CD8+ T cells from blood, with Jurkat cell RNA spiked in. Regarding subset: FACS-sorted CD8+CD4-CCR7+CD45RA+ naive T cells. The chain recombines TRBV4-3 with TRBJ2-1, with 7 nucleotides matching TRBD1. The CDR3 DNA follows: TGCGCCAGCACAGCCGGGACAGCCTACAATGAGCAGTTCTTC. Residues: CASTAGTAYNEQFF.